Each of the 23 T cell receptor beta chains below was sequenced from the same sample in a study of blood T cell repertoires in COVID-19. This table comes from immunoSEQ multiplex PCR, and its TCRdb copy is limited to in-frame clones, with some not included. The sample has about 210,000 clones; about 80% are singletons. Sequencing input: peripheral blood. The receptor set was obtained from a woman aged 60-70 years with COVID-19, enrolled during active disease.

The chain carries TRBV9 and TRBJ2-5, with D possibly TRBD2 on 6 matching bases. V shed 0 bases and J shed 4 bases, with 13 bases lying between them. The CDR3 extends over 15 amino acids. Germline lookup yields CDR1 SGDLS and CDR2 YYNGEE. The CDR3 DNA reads TGTGCCAGCAGCGTAGGGTGGAGGGGTGGAGAGACCCAGTACTTC. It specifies CASSVGWRGGETQYF.

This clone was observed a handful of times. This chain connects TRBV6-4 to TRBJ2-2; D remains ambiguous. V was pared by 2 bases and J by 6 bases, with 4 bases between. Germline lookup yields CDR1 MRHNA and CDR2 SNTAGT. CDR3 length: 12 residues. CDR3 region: CASSDLSGELFF. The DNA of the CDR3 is TGTGCCAGCAGTGACCTGTCCGGGGAGCTGTTTTTT.

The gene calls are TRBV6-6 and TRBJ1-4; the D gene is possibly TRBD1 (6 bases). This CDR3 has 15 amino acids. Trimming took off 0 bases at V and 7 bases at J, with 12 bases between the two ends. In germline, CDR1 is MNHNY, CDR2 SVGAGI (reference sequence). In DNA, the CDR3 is TGTGCCAGCAGTTACTCACAGGGCGTCGGTGAAAAACTGTTTTTT. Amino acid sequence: CASSYSQGVGEKLFF.

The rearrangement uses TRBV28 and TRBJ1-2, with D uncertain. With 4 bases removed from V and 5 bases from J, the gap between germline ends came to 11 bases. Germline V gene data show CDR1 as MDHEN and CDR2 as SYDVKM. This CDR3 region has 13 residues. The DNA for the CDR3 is TGTGCCAGCAGTTCACGGGGTGGGTATGGCTACACCTTC. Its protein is CASSSRGGYGYTF.

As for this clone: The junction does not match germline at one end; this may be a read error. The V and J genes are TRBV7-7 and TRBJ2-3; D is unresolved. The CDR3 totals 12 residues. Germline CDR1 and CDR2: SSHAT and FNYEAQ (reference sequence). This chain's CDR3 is CASSLDGSTQYF. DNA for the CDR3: TGTGCTAGCAGCTTAGACGGGTCTACGCAGTATTTT.

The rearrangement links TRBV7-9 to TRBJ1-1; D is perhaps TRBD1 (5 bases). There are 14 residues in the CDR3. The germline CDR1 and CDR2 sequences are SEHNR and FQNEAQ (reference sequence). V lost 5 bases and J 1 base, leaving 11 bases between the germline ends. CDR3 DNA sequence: TGTGCCAGCAGCCAGAATCAGGGGAACACTGAAGCTTTCTTT. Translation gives CASSQNQGNTEAFF.

CDR3 loop: CASSSGQTSTDTQYF. CDR3 DNA: TGTGCCAGCAGCTCGGGACAGACTAGCACAGATACGCAGTATTTT. The chain carries TRBV7-3 and TRBJ2-3; the match to TRBD1 covers 7 bases. CDR1 SGHTA and CDR2 FQGTGA come from the germline V gene. J gave up 0 bases and V 4 bases, and 4 bases lay outside the gene matches. The CDR3 spans 15 residues.

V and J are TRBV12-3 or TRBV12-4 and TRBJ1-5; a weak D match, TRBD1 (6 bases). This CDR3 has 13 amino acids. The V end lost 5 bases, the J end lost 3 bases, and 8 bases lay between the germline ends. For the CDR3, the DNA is TGTGCCAGCAGTGGACAGTTCAATCAGCCCCAGCATTTT. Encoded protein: CASSGQFNQPQHF.

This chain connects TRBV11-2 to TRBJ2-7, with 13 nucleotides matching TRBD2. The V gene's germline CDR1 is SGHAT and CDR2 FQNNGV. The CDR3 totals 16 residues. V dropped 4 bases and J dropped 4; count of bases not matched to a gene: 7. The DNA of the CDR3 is TGTGCCAGCAGCTCCGGACTAGCGGGAGTCGTGTACGAGCAGTACTTC. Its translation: CASSSGLAGVVYEQYF.

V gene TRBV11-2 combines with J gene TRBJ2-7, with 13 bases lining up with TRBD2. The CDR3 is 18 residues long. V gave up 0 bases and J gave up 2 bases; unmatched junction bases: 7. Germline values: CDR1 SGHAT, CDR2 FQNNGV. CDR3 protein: CASSLDRLAGGFPYEQYF. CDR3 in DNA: TGTGCCAGCAGCTTAGACCGACTAGCGGGAGGATTTCCCTACGAGCAGTACTTC.

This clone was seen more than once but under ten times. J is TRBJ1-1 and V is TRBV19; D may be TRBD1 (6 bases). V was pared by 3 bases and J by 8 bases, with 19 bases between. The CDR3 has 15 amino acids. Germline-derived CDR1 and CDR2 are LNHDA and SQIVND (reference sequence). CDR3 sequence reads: CASSIMGAGDPEAFF. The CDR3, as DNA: TGTGCCAGTAGTATCATGGGGGCAGGCGACCCGGAAGCTTTCTTT.

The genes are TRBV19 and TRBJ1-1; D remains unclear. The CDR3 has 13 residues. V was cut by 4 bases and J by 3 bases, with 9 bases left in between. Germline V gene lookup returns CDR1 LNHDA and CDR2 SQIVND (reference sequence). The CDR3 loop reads CASSNTRDTEAFF. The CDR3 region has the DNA TGTGCCAGTAGTAACACTCGGGACACTGAAGCTTTCTTT.

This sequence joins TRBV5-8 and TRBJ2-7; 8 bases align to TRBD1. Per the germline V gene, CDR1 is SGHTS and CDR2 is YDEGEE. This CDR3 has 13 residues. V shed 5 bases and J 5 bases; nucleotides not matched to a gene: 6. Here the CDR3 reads CASRSGTGHEQYV. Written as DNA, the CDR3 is TGTGCCAGCAGGTCCGGGACAGGCCACGAGCAGTACGTC.

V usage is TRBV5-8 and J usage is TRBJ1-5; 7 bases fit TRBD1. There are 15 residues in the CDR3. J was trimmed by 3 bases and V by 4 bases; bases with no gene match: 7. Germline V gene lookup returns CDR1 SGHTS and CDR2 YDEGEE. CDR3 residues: CASSAGQQVNQPQHF. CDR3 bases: TGTGCCAGCAGCGCGGGACAGCAGGTCAATCAGCCCCAGCATTTT. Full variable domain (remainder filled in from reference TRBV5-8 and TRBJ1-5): EAGVTQSPTHLIKTRGQQATLRCSPISGHTSVYWYQQALGLGLQFLLWYDEGEERNRGNFPPRFSGRQFPNYSSELNVNALELEDSALYLCASSAGQQVNQPQHFGDGTRLSIL.

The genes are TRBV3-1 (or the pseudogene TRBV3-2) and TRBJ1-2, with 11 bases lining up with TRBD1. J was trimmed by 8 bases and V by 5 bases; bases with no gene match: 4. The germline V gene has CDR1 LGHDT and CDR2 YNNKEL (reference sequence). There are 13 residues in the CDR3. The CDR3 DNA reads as TGTGCCAGCAGCGACCGGGACAGGGGGGGCTACACCTTC. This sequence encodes CASSDRDRGGYTF.

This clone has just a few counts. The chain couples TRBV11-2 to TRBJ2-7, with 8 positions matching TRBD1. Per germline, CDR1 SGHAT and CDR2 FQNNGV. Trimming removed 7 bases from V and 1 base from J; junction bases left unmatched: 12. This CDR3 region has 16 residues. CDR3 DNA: TGTGCCAGCACCGACACAACCGGGACAGGATCCTACGAGCAGTACTTC. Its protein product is CASTDTTGTGSYEQYF.

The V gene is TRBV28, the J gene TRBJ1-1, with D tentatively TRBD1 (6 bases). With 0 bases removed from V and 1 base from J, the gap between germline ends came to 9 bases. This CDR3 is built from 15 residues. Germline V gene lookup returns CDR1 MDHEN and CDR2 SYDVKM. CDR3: CASSLWGTKNTEAFF. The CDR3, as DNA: TGTGCCAGCAGTTTATGGGGGACAAAGAACACTGAAGCTTTCTTT.

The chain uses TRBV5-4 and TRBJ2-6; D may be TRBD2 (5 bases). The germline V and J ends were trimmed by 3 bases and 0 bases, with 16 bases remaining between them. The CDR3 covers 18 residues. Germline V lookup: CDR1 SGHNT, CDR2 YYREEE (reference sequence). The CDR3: CASSSRAAPTSGANVLTF. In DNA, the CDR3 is TGTGCCAGCAGCTCGCGGGCCGCTCCCACCTCTGGGGCCAACGTCCTGACTTTC.

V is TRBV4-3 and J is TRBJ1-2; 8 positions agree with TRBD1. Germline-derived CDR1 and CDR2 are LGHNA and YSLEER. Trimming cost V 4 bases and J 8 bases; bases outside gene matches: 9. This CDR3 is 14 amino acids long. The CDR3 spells CASSPGTGRSGYTF. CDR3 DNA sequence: TGCGCCAGCAGCCCCGGGACAGGTAGGAGCGGCTACACCTTC.

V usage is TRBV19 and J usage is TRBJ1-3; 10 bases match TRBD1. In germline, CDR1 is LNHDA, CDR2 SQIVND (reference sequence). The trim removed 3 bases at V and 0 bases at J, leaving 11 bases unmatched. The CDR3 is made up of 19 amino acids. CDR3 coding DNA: TGTGCCAGTAGTATTCGGGGACGGGACAGGGGCCTCTCTGGAAACACCATATATTTT. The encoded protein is CASSIRGRDRGLSGNTIYF.

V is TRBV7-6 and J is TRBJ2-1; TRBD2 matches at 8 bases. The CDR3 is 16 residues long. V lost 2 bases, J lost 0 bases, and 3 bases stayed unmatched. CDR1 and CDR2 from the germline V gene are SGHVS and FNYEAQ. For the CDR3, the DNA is TGTGCCAGCAGCTTATTAAGCGGGAGCTCCTACAATGAGCAGTTCTTC. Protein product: CASSLLSGSSYNEQFF.

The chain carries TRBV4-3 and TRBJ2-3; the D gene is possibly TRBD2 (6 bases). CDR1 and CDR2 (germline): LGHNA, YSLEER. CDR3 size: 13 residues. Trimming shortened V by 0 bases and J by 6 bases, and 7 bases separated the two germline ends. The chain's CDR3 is CASSQDRGDTQYF. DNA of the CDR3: TGCGCCAGCAGCCAAGACCGGGGGGATACGCAGTATTTT.

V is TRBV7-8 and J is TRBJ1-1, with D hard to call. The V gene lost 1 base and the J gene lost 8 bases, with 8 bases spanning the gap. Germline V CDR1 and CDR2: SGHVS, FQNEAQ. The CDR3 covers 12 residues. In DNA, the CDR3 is TGTGCCAGCAGCTTAGTCGGCAGGGAAGCTTTCTTT. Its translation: CASSLVGREAFF. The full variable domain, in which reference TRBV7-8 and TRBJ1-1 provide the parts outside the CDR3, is GAGVSQSPRYKVAKRGQDVALRCDPISGHVSLFWYQQALGQGPEFLTYFQNEAQLDKSGLPSDRFFAERPEGSVSTLKIQRTQQEDSAVYLCASSLVGREAFFGQGTRLTVV.